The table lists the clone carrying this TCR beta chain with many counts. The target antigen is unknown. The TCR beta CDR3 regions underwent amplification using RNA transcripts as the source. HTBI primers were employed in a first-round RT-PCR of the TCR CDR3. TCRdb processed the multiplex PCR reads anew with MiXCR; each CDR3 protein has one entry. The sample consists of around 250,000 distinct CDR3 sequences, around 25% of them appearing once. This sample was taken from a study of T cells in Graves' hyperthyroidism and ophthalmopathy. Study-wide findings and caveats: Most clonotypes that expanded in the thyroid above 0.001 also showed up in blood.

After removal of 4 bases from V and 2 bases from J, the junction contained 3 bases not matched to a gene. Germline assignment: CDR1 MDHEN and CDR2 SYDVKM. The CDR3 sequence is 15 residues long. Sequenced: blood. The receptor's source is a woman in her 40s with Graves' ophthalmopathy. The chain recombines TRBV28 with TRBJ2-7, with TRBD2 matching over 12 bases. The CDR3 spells CASSSLAGGAYEQYF. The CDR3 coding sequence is TGTGCCAGCAGTTCCCTAGCGGGGGGGGCCTACGAGCAGTACTTC. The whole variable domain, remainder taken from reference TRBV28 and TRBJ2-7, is DVKVTQSSRYLVKRTGEKVFLECVQDMDHENMFWYRQDPGLGLRLIYFSYDVKMKEKGDIPEGYSVSREKKERFSLILESASTNQTSMYLCASSSLAGGAYEQYFGPGTRLTVT.